This T cell receptor (beta chain) emerged from a study of blood T cell repertoires in COVID-19. Whole-study context: COVID-19 samples collected from the United States, Italy and Spain covered acute and convalescent phases. The cDNA or gDNA used as material had been derived from T cells, B-cell-depleted T cells, or PBMCs.

It was during active infection that Seattle patients were enrolled and then longitudinally followed. This CDR3 region has 15 residues. Germline V gene data show CDR1 as SGHTA and CDR2 as FQGNSA. V lost 5 bases and J lost 3; bases outside the gene matches: 5. Original analysis: Using reference gene primer amplification, nucleated cell counts were estimated. TCRdb's copy holds only in-frame clones and misses some; the assay was immunoSEQ multiplex PCR. Clonal size and the V and J genes are those of that table, whereas D and trimming came from the DNA. The profile shows 35,000 to 40,000 clones, just under 75% of them singletons.

This TCR came from a man between 65 and 85 years old with COVID-19, enrolled during active disease. The sample taken for sequencing was peripheral blood. This rearrangement joins TRBV7-2 to TRBJ2-1; 9 bases are shared with TRBD2. In DNA form, the CDR3 reads TGTGCCAGCAGCGGCGGGGGGGCGGACTACAATGAGCAGTTCTTC. Protein: CASSGGGADYNEQFF.